One sample yielded the 14 T cell receptor beta chains listed below, sequenced in a study of T cells in Graves' hyperthyroidism and ophthalmopathy. TCR beta CDR3 region amplification was performed from RNA transcripts. A first-round RT-PCR of the TCR CDR3 used the HTBI primer set. From the multiplex PCR reads, TCRdb called clonotypes with MiXCR, one entry per CDR3 protein. In the table there are some 370,000 distinct CDR3 sequences, over 12% of which are singletons. The material sequenced was blood. These receptor sequences come from a man between 50 and 59 years old with Graves' ophthalmopathy.

A few counts support this clonotype. The CDR3 loop is CASSPRDHWREQYF. DNA for the CDR3: TGCGCCAGCAGCCCCCGGGACCACTGGAGAGAGCAGTACTTC. V and J are TRBV4-1 and TRBJ2-7; D might be TRBD1 or TRBD2, each matching 5 bases. CDR1 is MGHRA, CDR2 YSYEKL, per germline. The CDR3 consists of 14 residues. V was clipped by 4 bases and J by 7 bases, with 17 bases between them.

This clonotype was found a few times. The chain couples TRBV28 to TRBJ1-4; D unclear. From germline, CDR1 is MDHEN and CDR2 SYDVKM. Trimming took 6 bases from V and 8 from J, leaving 13 bases between them. The CDR3 is 13 residues long. The CDR3 sequence: CASSYRPDEKLFF. The CDR3 DNA sequence: TGTGCCAGCAGCTATCGGCCGGACGAAAAACTGTTTTTT.

At least ten counts were recorded for this clonotype. The chain uses TRBV14 and TRBJ2-3, with D possibly matching TRBD2 (5 bases). V dropped 4 bases and J dropped 6 bases, with 20 bases sitting between them. The CDR3 runs 16 residues. The germline V gene encodes CDR1 SGHDN and CDR2 FVKESK. CDR3 sequence: CASSPMIGNRRDTQYF. The CDR3 bases are TGTGCCAGCAGCCCAATGATCGGGAATAGGAGGGATACGCAGTATTTT.

In its sample, this clonotype was seen many times. This sequence joins TRBV12-3 or TRBV12-4 and TRBJ2-1; TRBD2 aligns across 8 bases. V shed 10 bases and J 3 bases; nucleotides not matched to a gene: 2. The CDR3 totals 12 residues. The CDR3 nucleotides read TGTGCCACAAGCGGGAGCTACAATGAGCAGTTCTTC. Its protein product is CATSGSYNEQFF.

This clonotype was detected many times. The chain joins TRBV3-1 to TRBJ1-1; D perhaps matches TRBD1 (5 bases). The CDR3 has 14 residues. The V gene's germline CDR1 is LGHDT and CDR2 YNNKEL (reference sequence). V lost 4 bases to trimming and J lost 7 bases, with 16 bases between them. The CDR3 region is CASSLTLTGNEAFF. The CDR3 DNA sequence: TGTGCCAGCAGCCTAACCCTCACAGGAAATGAAGCTTTCTTT.

This clonotype has more than one count but fewer than ten. This chain connects TRBV9 to TRBJ2-2, with D uncertain. V shed 1 base and J shed 1 base, with 5 bases lying between them. Germline CDR1 reads SGDLS; CDR2 reads YYNGEE. The CDR3 has 14 residues. CDR3 DNA: TGTGCCAGCAGCGTAAAAGGGAACACCGGGGAGCTGTTTTTT. This codes for CASSVKGNTGELFF.

Many counts were recorded for this clonotype. The chain joins TRBV20-1 to TRBJ2-3, with D uncertain. V was pared by 3 bases and J by 2 bases, with 9 bases between. Germline V gene data show CDR1 as DFQATT and CDR2 as SNEGSKA (reference sequence). The CDR3 contains 13 residues. CDR3 sequence reads: CSASDTLTDTQYF. The CDR3 DNA reads TGCAGTGCTAGCGACACACTCACAGATACGCAGTATTTT.

This clonotype was counted many times. The chain employs TRBV9 and TRBJ1-1, with D hard to call. V was shortened by 0 bases and J by 5 bases, with 14 bases between the two germline ends. This CDR3 region has 15 residues. The V gene's germline CDR1 is SGDLS and CDR2 YYNGEE. CDR3 region: CASSVALADWTEAFF. CDR3 in DNA: TGTGCCAGCAGCGTAGCCCTTGCGGACTGGACTGAAGCTTTCTTT.

The V and J genes are TRBV10-3 and TRBJ1-2, with D uncertain. CDR1 is ENHRY and CDR2 is SYGVKD in the germline V gene. V lost 10 bases to trimming and J lost 3 bases, with 18 bases between them. The CDR3 has 14 amino acids. In DNA, the CDR3 is TGTGCCACCACTCCGGACGAGAGCTACTATGGCTACACCTTC. This codes for CATTPDESYYGYTF.

This clonotype was observed a few times. V gene TRBV2 combines with J gene TRBJ2-5, with TRBD1 as a possible D gene (6 bases). Germline lookup yields CDR1 SNHLY and CDR2 FYNNEI. The ends were cut back, 4 bases at V and 5 bases at J, with 14 bases in the middle. The CDR3 has 14 amino acids. The CDR3 protein is CASSAEQGWETQYF. CDR3 coding DNA: TGTGCCAGCAGTGCAGAGCAGGGGTGGGAGACCCAGTACTTC.

This clonotype was seen repeatedly, ten times or more. This chain connects TRBV2 to TRBJ2-5; tentatively, D is TRBD2 (6 bases). V lost 11 bases, J lost 0 bases, and 13 bases lay in between. The CDR3 loop spans 13 amino acids. The germline V gene encodes CDR1 SNHLY and CDR2 FYNNEI. This CDR3 is CACGAAYQETQYF. The CDR3 DNA sequence: TGTGCCTGCGGGGCAGCCTACCAAGAGACCCAGTACTTC.

This clonotype was found many times. This chain joins TRBV30 and TRBJ2-5; the D gene is possibly TRBD1 (6 bases). Germline lookup yields CDR1 GTSNPN and CDR2 SVGIG (reference sequence). The V and J ends lost 0 bases and 4 bases respectively, with 12 bases between them. This CDR3 region has 14 residues. The CDR3: CAWSVGGVGETQYF. CDR3 nucleotides: TGTGCCTGGAGTGTAGGGGGAGTCGGAGAGACCCAGTACTTC.

The CDR3 sequence is CASSLWEASTDTQYF. Here the CDR3 DNA reads TGTGCCAGCAGCTTATGGGAGGCTAGCACAGATACGCAGTATTTT. The rearrangement links TRBV7-6 to TRBJ2-3, with a tentative D call TRBD2 (6 bases). The CDR3 is made up of 15 amino acids. With 2 bases removed from V and 0 bases from J, the gap between germline ends came to 9 bases. CDR1 is SGHVS and CDR2 is FNYEAQ in the germline V gene.

This clonotype was found many times. The rearrangement joins TRBV6-2 or TRBV6-3 to TRBJ1-4; TRBD1 might be the D (5 bases). Germline V gene lookup returns CDR1 MNHEY and CDR2 SVGEGT. Trimming took 6 bases from V and 6 from J, leaving 8 bases between them. The CDR3 contains 12 residues. The chain's CDR3 is CASSSQDEKLFF. CDR3 coding DNA: TGTGCCAGCAGCTCACAGGATGAAAAACTGTTTTTT.